This is a list of T cell receptor beta chains from one sample in a study of PD-1 blockade in classical Hodgkin lymphoma. The data were produced by immunoSEQ multiplex PCR, yet TCRdb's version contains in-frame clones alone and is incomplete. The sample has tens of thousands of clones; around three fifths are singletons. Sequenced here: peripheral blood mononuclear cells (PBMCs), sampled before the fourth cycle of nivolumab. The origin of the receptors is a human donor with classical Hodgkin lymphoma. Each CDR3 is given with its conserved first and last residue. The D gene is left open where the match is weak. Clone size appears in some rows only: once, few, many, or a class for an expanded clone.

CDR3 protein: CASSLRTSGSTDTQYF; CDR3 DNA: TGTGCCAGCAGCTTGAGAACTAGCGGGAGCACAGATACGCAGTATTTT; V gene: TRBV7-9; clone size: -; D gene: TRBD2; J gene: TRBJ2-3
CDR3 protein: CASSLGVGAGSEAFF; CDR3 DNA: TGTGCCAGCAGCTTAGGGGTGGGGGCTGGTTCTGAAGCTTTCTTT; V gene: TRBV7-9; clone size: -; D gene: -; J gene: TRBJ1-1
CDR3 protein: CASSYGREGYGYTF; CDR3 DNA: TGTGCCAGCAGTTACGGTAGGGAAGGATATGGCTACACCTTC; V gene: TRBV6-5; clone size: -; D gene: -; J gene: TRBJ1-2
CDR3 protein: CASSQPGQRNTEAFF; CDR3 DNA: TGCGCCAGCAGCCAACCCGGACAGCGGAACACTGAAGCTTTCTTT; V gene: TRBV4-1; clone size: -; D gene: -; J gene: TRBJ1-1
CDR3 protein: CASSLVVAQPYEQYF; CDR3 DNA: TGTGCCAGCAGCTTAGTCGTCGCCCAGCCCTACGAGCAGTACTTC; V gene: TRBV7-2; clone size: few; D gene: -; J gene: TRBJ2-7
CDR3 protein: CASTGRVPYEQYF; CDR3 DNA: TGTGCCAGCACTGGGAGGGTTCCATACGAGCAGTACTTC; V gene: TRBV2; clone size: -; D gene: TRBD2; J gene: TRBJ2-7
CDR3 protein: CASSLAGTGDIQYF; CDR3 DNA: TGTGCCAGCAGCTTGGCAGGGACAGGGGACATTCAGTACTTC; V gene: TRBV5-4; clone size: -; D gene: TRBD1; J gene: TRBJ2-4
CDR3 protein: CASSGRQEMNTEAFF; CDR3 DNA: TGCGCCAGCAGCGGCCGACAGGAGATGAACACTGAAGCTTTCTTT; V gene: TRBV5-1; clone size: -; D gene: -; J gene: TRBJ1-1
CDR3 protein: CASSIGDSSTDTQYF; CDR3 DNA: TGTGCCAGTAGTATAGGGGACAGTAGCACAGATACGCAGTATTTT; V gene: TRBV19; clone size: few; D gene: TRBD1; J gene: TRBJ2-3
CDR3 protein: CAISEPGDPLGDTQYF; CDR3 DNA: TGTGCCATCAGTGAACCTGGAGACCCCCTCGGGGATACGCAGTATTTT; V gene: TRBV10-3; clone size: -; D gene: -; J gene: TRBJ2-3
CDR3 protein: CASSALRLAGPQETQYF; CDR3 DNA: TGTGCCAGCAGTGCCCTCAGACTAGCGGGGCCTCAAGAGACCCAGTACTTC; V gene: TRBV6-1; clone size: -; D gene: TRBD2; J gene: TRBJ2-5
CDR3 protein: CASSQDPAAGGYDTQYF; CDR3 DNA: TGCGCCAGCAGCCAAGATCCGGCGGCAGGGGGCTATGATACGCAGTATTTT; V gene: TRBV4-3; clone size: -; D gene: TRBD1; J gene: TRBJ2-3
CDR3 protein: CASSKAAGREQFF; CDR3 DNA: TGTGCCAGCAGCAAAGCGGCAGGGAGGGAGCAGTTCTTC; V gene: TRBV21-1; clone size: medium-sized; D gene: -; J gene: TRBJ2-1